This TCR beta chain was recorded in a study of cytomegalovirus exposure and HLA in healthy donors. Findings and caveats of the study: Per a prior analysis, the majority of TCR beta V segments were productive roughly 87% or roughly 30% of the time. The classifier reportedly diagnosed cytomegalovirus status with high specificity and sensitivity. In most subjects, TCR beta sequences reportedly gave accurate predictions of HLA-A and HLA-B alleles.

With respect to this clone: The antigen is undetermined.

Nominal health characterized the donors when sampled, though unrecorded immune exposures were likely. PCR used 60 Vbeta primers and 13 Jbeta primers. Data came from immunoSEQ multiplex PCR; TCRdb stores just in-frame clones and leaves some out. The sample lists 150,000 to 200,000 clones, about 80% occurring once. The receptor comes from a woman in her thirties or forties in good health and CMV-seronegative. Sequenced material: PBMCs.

The CDR3 DNA is TGTGCCAGCACTCCTACCGGGAGCCGGAGCGGTGAGCAGTTCTTC. Translating it yields CASTPTGSRSGEQFF. The chain has TRBV6-1 and TRBJ2-1; TRBD2 might be the D (6 bases). Deletions cut 7 bases from V and 9 bases from J, with 22 bases between. The CDR3 consists of 15 residues. Germline V gene data show CDR1 as MNHNS and CDR2 as SASEGT.